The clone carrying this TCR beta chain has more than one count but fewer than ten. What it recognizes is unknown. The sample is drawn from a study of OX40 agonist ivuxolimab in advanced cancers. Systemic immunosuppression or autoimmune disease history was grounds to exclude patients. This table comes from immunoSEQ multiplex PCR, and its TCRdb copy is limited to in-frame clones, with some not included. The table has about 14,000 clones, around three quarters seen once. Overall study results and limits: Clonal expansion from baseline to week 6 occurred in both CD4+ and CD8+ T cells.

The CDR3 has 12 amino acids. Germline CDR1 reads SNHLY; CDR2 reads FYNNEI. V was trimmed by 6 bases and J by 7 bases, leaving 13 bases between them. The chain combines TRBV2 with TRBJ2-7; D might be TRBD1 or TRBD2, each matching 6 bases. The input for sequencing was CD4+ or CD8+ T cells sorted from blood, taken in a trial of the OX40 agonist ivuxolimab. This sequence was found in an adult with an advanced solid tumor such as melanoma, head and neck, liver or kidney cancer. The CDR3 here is CASRWGGTEQYF. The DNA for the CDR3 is TGTGCCAGCAGATGGGGCGGGACAGAGCAGTACTTC.